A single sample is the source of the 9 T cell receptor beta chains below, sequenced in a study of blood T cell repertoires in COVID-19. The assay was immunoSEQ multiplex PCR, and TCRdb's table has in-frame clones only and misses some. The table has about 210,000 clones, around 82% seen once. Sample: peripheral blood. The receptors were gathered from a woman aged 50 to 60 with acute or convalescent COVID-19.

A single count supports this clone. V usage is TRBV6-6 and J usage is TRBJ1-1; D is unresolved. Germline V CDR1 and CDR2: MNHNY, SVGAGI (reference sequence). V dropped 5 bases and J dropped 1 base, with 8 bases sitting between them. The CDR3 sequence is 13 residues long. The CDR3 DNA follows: TGTGCCAGCAGTCACTTCCAGAACACTGAAGCTTTCTTT. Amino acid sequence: CASSHFQNTEAFF.

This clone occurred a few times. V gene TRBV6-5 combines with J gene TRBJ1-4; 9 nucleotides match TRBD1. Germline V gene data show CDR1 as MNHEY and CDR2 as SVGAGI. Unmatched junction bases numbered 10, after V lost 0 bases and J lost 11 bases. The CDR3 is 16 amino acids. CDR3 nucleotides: TGTGCCAGCAGTTACTCCGACGGGACAGGGAGAACGAAACTGTTTTTT. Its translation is CASSYSDGTGRTKLFF.

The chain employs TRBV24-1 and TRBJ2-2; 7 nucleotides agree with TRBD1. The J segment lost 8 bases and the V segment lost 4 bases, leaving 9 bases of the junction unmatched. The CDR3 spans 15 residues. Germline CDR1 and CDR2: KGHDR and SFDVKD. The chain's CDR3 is CATSDPDRKAGELFF. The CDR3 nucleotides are TGTGCCACCAGTGACCCGGACAGGAAGGCGGGGGAGCTGTTTTTT.

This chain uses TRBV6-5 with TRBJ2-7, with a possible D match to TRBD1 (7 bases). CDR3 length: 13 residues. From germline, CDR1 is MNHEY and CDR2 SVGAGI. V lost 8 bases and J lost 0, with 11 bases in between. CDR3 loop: CASRGTASYEQYF. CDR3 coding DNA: TGTGCCAGCCGGGGGACAGCCTCCTACGAGCAGTACTTC.

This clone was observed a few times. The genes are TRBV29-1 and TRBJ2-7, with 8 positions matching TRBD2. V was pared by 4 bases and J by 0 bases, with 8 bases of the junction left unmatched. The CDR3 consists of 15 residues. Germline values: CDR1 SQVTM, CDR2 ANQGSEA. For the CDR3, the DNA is TGCAGCGTTGGGAAACTAGCGGAGAGCTCCTACGAGCAGTACTTC. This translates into CSVGKLAESSYEQYF.

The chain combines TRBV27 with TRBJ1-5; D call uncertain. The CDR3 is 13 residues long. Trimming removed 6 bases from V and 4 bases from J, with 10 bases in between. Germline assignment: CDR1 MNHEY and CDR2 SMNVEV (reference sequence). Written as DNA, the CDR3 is TGTGCCAGCAGCTTCGTACTAAATCAGCCCCAGCATTTT. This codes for CASSFVLNQPQHF.

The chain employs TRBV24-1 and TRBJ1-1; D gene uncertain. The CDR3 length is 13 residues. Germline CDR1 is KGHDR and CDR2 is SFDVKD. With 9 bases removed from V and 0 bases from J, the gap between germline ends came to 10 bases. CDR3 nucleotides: TGTGCCACCCGCGGGGTTTTGAACACTGAAGCTTTCTTT. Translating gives CATRGVLNTEAFF.

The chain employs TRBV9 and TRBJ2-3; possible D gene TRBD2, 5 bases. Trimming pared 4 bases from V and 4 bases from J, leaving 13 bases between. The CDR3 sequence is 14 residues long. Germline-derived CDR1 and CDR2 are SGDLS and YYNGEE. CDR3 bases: TGTGCCAGCAGCCCCGGGGAGCGCCCAGATACGCAGTATTTT. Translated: CASSPGERPDTQYF.

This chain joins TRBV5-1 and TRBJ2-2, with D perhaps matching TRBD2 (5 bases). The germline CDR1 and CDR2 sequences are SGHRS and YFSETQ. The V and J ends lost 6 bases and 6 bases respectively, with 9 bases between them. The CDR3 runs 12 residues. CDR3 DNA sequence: TGCGCCAGCAAGGCCGGGGCCGGGGAGCTGTTTTTT. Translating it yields CASKAGAGELFF.